The source of this T cell receptor beta chain is a study of T-cell memory formation after mild COVID-19. General observations from the study: The pre-infection memory compartment contained some responding clones, suggesting cross-reactive memory joined.

TCRdb called the 5' RACE reads again in MiXCR, with one record for every CDR3 protein. The sample has about 390,000 distinct CDR3 sequences, more than 15% seen once. This clonotype has just a few counts. No antigen is known for it. The germline V and J ends were trimmed by 2 bases and 7 bases, with 12 bases remaining between them. This CDR3 is 14 amino acids long. In germline, CDR1 is SGHRS, CDR2 YFSETQ. The sequence derives from a man younger than 35 who had mild COVID-19 (a few samples of this study predate the infection). Cell type and time point are not known. The V and J genes are TRBV5-1 and TRBJ1-4, with D perhaps TRBD1 (5 bases). The sequenced sample consisted of PBMCs or a T cell subset sorted from them (not recorded which). CDR3 sequence reads: CASSFQGSAEKLFF. The CDR3 bases are TGCGCCAGCAGCTTTCAGGGATCGGCTGAAAAACTGTTTTTT.